The 27 T cell receptor beta chains below all came from one sample that was sequenced in a study of T cell repertoires in cytomegalovirus infection (dated by TCRdb to about 2019). Instrument on record: Illumina HiSeq 1500. Using fastp at Q25 and MiXCR, TCRdb reprocessed the public reads and kept productive beta chains. Each entry is one CDR3 protein sequence, shown with its most common DNA and genes. The sample table holds a few hundred thousand distinct CDR3 sequences, of which 40% were seen once. 48% of the sample belongs to the ten largest clones. Interpreted using the paper, the treatment or condition label stands for: in vitro stimulation with specific CMV peptide epitopes to enrich CMV-specific T cells. These receptors are not linked to any known antigen. Sample: cultured PBMCs, taken from culture after CMV antigen stimulation. Receptors were obtained from a human donor in good health (CMV status not recorded). Some clones in this sample may be carry-over from other donors' samples.

The J gene is TRBJ2-7, the V gene TRBV7-2; TRBD1 matches at 7 bases. CDR1 and CDR2 (germline): SGHTA, FQGNSA. This CDR3 is built from 15 residues. The trim removed 2 bases at V and 3 bases at J, leaving 7 bases unmatched. The CDR3 region has the DNA TGTGCCAGCAGCTTAAGGCCAGGGGGTAGCTACGAGCAGTACTTC. This codes for CASSLRPGGSYEQYF.

The chain carries TRBV6-2 or TRBV6-3 and TRBJ2-5; TRBD1 matches 7 bases. There are 12 residues in the CDR3. V gave up 7 bases and J gave up 7 bases; unmatched junction bases: 6. CDR1 is MNHEY and CDR2 is SVGEGT in the germline V gene. The CDR3 DNA sequence: TGTGCCAGCAAAGGGACAGCCAGGACCCAGTACTTC. Residues: CASKGTARTQYF.

The rearrangement links TRBV15 to TRBJ2-5; D could derive from TRBD1 or TRBD2 (7 bases each). Germline V gene data show CDR1 as LNHNV and CDR2 as YYDKDF (reference sequence). Trimming took off 0 bases at V and 7 bases at J, with 24 bases between the two ends. This CDR3 region has 18 residues. The CDR3 nucleotides are TGTGCCACCAGCAGAGATCCCGGGGGGACAGCCTTAAGGGGGACCCAGTACTTC. Protein: CATSRDPGGTALRGTQYF.

The rearrangement links TRBV2 to TRBJ2-7; 9 bases line up with TRBD1. Germline V gives CDR1 SNHLY, CDR2 FYNNEI. The CDR3 has 13 residues. The junction had 4 bases not matched to a gene; V was cut back by 1 base and J by 9 bases. This CDR3 is CASSEEGQGGQYF. In DNA, the CDR3 is TGTGCCAGCAGTGAAGAGGGACAGGGTGGGCAGTACTTC.

The genes are TRBV7-8 and TRBJ2-2; possible D gene TRBD1, 5 bases. Germline CDR1 is SGHVS and CDR2 is FQNEAQ. The V gene lost 3 bases and the J gene lost 6 bases, with 11 bases spanning the gap. There are 14 residues in the CDR3. CDR3 protein: CASSFRVLSGELFF. The CDR3 nucleotides read TGTGCCAGCAGCTTCAGGGTTCTATCCGGGGAGCTGTTTTTT.

This chain links TRBV5-4 with TRBJ1-4; TRBD1 is a possible D gene (6 bases). Germline loops: CDR1 SGHNT, CDR2 YYREEE (reference sequence). V lost 3 bases to trimming and J lost 0 bases, with 9 bases between them. The CDR3 length is 15 residues. CDR3 region: CASSSTGTTNEKLFF. DNA of the CDR3: TGTGCCAGCAGCTCCACAGGGACAACTAATGAAAAACTGTTTTTT.

This clonotype has only one observation. The chain joins TRBV19 to TRBJ2-5, with D perhaps matching TRBD1 or TRBD2 (7 bases each). Germline V gene data show CDR1 as LNHDA and CDR2 as SQIVND (reference sequence). The CDR3 consists of 13 residues. V was clipped by 4 bases and J by 7 bases, with 13 bases between them. CDR3 nucleotide sequence: TGTGCCAGTAGTACGCAGGGGGGGGGGACCCAGTACTTC. Translated: CASSTQGGGTQYF.

The chain combines TRBV12-3 or TRBV12-4 with TRBJ2-2; D remains ambiguous. The CDR3 totals 11 residues. V was clipped by 11 bases and J by 4 bases, with 8 bases between them. CDR3 in DNA: TGTGCCGTCGGAAGCACCGGGGAGCTGTTTTTT. Translating it yields CAVGSTGELFF.

V gene TRBV6-6 combines with J gene TRBJ1-5; D unresolved. V was pared by 2 bases and J by 5 bases, with 4 bases between. Germline V gene lookup returns CDR1 MNHNY and CDR2 SVGAGI (reference sequence). The CDR3 is made up of 12 amino acids. This CDR3 is CASSYVDQPQHF. Here the CDR3 DNA reads TGTGCCAGCAGTTACGTGGATCAGCCCCAGCATTTT.

The DNA for the CDR3 is TGTGCCAGCAGTTCGCTGGGTTTCAGCAATCAGCCCCAGCATTTT. This codes for CASSSLGFSNQPQHF. The chain joins TRBV12-3 or TRBV12-4 to TRBJ1-5; no clear D. This CDR3 has 15 amino acids. Trimming pared 4 bases from V and 1 base from J, leaving 11 bases between.

This clonotype appeared a few times. The chain carries TRBV7-2 and TRBJ2-7; D uncertain. Trimming took 1 base from V and 2 from J, leaving 9 bases between them. CDR3 length: 14 residues. Germline CDR1 reads SGHTA; CDR2 reads FQGNSA. CDR3 in amino acids: CASSLVMDPYEQYF. The CDR3 coding sequence is TGTGCCAGCAGCTTAGTAATGGATCCCTACGAGCAGTACTTC.

V usage is TRBV28 and J usage is TRBJ2-7; D may be TRBD2 (5 bases). The CDR3 runs 13 residues. Germline V CDR1 and CDR2: MDHEN, SYDVKM. V was pared by 7 bases and J by 4 bases, with 14 bases between. The CDR3: CASTGLAMYEQYF. The CDR3 coding sequence is TGTGCCAGCACAGGTCTAGCTATGTACGAGCAGTACTTC. The entire variable domain, with the rest obtained from reference TRBV28 and TRBJ2-7, is as follows: DVKVTQSSRYLVKRTGEKVFLECVQDMDHENMFWYRQDPGLGLRLIYFSYDVKMKEKGDIPEGYSVSREKKERFSLILESASTNQTSMYLCASTGLAMYEQYFGPGTRLTVT.

This clonotype was observed a few times. The chain combines TRBV6-1 with TRBJ2-1, with a weak D call TRBD2 (6 bases). V was clipped by 1 base and J by 5 bases, with 15 bases between them. Germline V gives CDR1 MNHNS, CDR2 SASEGT. This CDR3 spans 16 amino acids. The DNA for the CDR3 is TGTGCCAGCAGTGAAGGTGTACGGGAGTGGAACAATGAGCAGTTCTTC. Translation: CASSEGVREWNNEQFF.

This clonotype has only a few counts. The chain carries TRBV7-2 and TRBJ2-7; tentative D call: TRBD2 (6 bases). Trimming shortened V by 1 base and J by 6 bases, and 16 bases separated the two germline ends. CDR3 length: 15 residues. The germline V gene encodes CDR1 SGHTA and CDR2 FQGNSA. The DNA of the CDR3 is TGTGCCAGCAGCTTAGTAGGGGACTTTTCAGGCGAGCAGTACTTC. Translating gives CASSLVGDFSGEQYF.

For the CDR3, the DNA is TGTGCCAGCAGCTCCGGGCGTCAGCACACCGGGGAGCTGTTTTTT. Its protein is CASSSGRQHTGELFF. The gene calls are TRBV7-6 and TRBJ2-2, with no clear D. V lost 4 bases, J lost 3 bases, and 12 bases lay in between. This CDR3 has 15 residues. The germline CDR1 and CDR2 sequences are SGHVS and FNYEAQ.

The chain joins TRBV20-1 to TRBJ1-5; 10 bases are shared with TRBD1. This CDR3 spans 15 amino acids. V shed 4 bases, J shed 4 bases, and the junction held 7 bases outside the gene matches. The germline V gene has CDR1 DFQATT and CDR2 SNEGSKA (reference sequence). Here the CDR3 reads CSAISWDRGNQPQHF. CDR3 DNA: TGCAGTGCTATAAGCTGGGACAGGGGAAATCAGCCCCAGCATTTT.

Only a few counts were recorded for this clonotype. The genes are TRBV28 and TRBJ2-3; TRBD2 agrees at 11 bases. Germline assignment: CDR1 MDHEN and CDR2 SYDVKM. With V trimmed by 7 bases and J by 5 bases, 11 bases remained unmatched. This CDR3 spans 16 amino acids. Here the CDR3 reads CASTRTGLAVLDTQYF. DNA for the CDR3: TGTGCCAGCACGCGAACGGGACTAGCGGTCTTAGATACGCAGTATTTT.

The rearrangement joins TRBV7-2 to TRBJ2-3; TRBD2 matches at 13 bases. This CDR3 contains 16 residues. Germline CDR1 reads SGHTA; CDR2 reads FQGNSA. Trimming removed 5 bases from V and 4 bases from J; junction bases left unmatched: 6. The CDR3 region is CASSLLGLAGSDTQYF. The CDR3 region has the DNA TGTGCCAGCAGCCTCCTGGGACTAGCGGGATCAGATACGCAGTATTTT.

The gene calls are TRBV6-6 and TRBJ1-5; D gene unclear. The germline V gene encodes CDR1 MNHNY and CDR2 SVGAGI (reference sequence). Trimming cost V 7 bases and J 0 bases, with 13 bases left between them. CDR3 length: 15 amino acids. The CDR3 sequence: CASTRSDASNQPQHF. The DNA of the CDR3 is TGTGCCAGCACCAGATCAGATGCTAGCAATCAGCCCCAGCATTTT.

The V gene is TRBV29-1, the J gene TRBJ1-1; TRBD1 is a possible D gene (6 bases). The CDR3 extends over 13 amino acids. Per germline, CDR1 SQVTM and CDR2 ANQGSEA. Trimming took off 7 bases at V and 4 bases at J, with 16 bases between the two ends. The DNA of the CDR3 is TGCAGCGGTCACAGGGTGGCCGTCACTGAAGCTTTCTTT. It encodes CSGHRVAVTEAFF.

The table lists this clonotype with many counts. The rearrangement uses TRBV7-2 and TRBJ1-2, with a weak D call TRBD1 (5 bases). The V and J ends lost 1 base and 8 bases respectively, with 17 bases between them. The length of the CDR3 is 15 residues. From germline, CDR1 is SGHTA and CDR2 FQGNSA. CDR3 DNA: TGTGCCAGCAGCTTAGTTCGGGCAGGGCACCACGGCTACACCTTC. As protein: CASSLVRAGHHGYTF.

The chain has TRBV7-2 and TRBJ1-2; the match to TRBD1 covers 10 bases. The CDR3 runs 14 residues. V lost 5 bases and J lost 4; bases outside the gene matches: 4. Germline CDR1 SGHTA, CDR2 FQGNSA. CDR3 protein: CASSDRTGGYGYTF. The CDR3 nucleotides read TGTGCCAGCAGCGACAGGACAGGGGGCTATGGCTACACCTTC.

The rearrangement uses TRBV6-5 and TRBJ2-5, with TRBD1 matching 8 bases. Losses at the gene ends were 6 bases for V and 4 bases for J; bases not matched to a gene: 13. The CDR3 has 16 amino acids. The V gene's germline CDR1 is MNHEY and CDR2 SVGAGI. For the CDR3, the DNA is TGTGCCAGCAGGGCGGCAGGGGGCGGAGGGGGAGAGACCCAGTACTTC. This translates into CASRAAGGGGGETQYF.

This clonotype was found a few times. The chain recombines TRBV27 with TRBJ2-2, with D hard to call. This CDR3 region has 16 residues. With 6 bases removed from V and 0 bases from J, the gap between germline ends came to 14 bases. CDR1 is MNHEY, CDR2 SMNVEV, per germline (reference sequence). The CDR3 is CASSSTGSTNTGELFF. CDR3 DNA sequence: TGTGCCAGCAGCTCAACCGGGTCCACGAACACCGGGGAGCTGTTTTTT.

This clonotype was picked up a small number of times. The chain carries TRBV7-2 and TRBJ2-3; D is perhaps TRBD1 or TRBD2 (5 bases each). The CDR3 length is 16 residues. CDR1 and CDR2 (germline): SGHTA, FQGNSA. V was trimmed by 2 bases and J by 6 bases, leaving 18 bases between them. CDR3 nucleotides: TGTGCCAGCAGCTTAAGGGGTGGGACCTCCGGGGATACGCAGTATTTT. Protein product: CASSLRGGTSGDTQYF.

The chain joins TRBV4-1 to TRBJ2-7; D is undetermined. This CDR3 has 13 residues. Germline V gene sequence: CDR1 MGHRA, CDR2 YSYEKL. Trimming shortened V by 0 bases and J by 2 bases, and 5 bases separated the two germline ends. CDR3 DNA sequence: TGCGCCAGCAGCCAAGAACTACCCTACGAGCAGTACTTC. This encodes CASSQELPYEQYF.

V usage is TRBV14 and J usage is TRBJ2-7; D is undetermined. CDR3 length: 15 amino acids. CDR1 and CDR2 from the germline V gene are SGHDN and FVKESK. V was cut by 6 bases and J by 2 bases, with 17 bases left in between. CDR3 bases: TGTGCCAGCAGTTCGCTTTTCGGCCCCACCTACGAGCAGTACTTC. Translation gives CASSSLFGPTYEQYF.